This TCR beta chain was identified in a study of blood T cell repertoires in COVID-19 (dated by TCRdb to about 2020). For the wider study: Samples covering the acute and convalescent phases of COVID-19 were provided by collaborators in the United States, Italy and Spain. The material from the prospective study consisted of cDNA or gDNA derived from T cells, B-cell-depleted T cells, or PBMCs. The dataset comprised deeply sampled blood TCRbeta repertoires from subjects exposed to, actively infected with, or recovered from COVID-19. The repertoires were released in a freely available public database intended as a resource for research on the immune response to SARS-CoV-2. The samples were drawn from two sources: the first 160 participants of the ongoing ImmuneRACE study, and 1,254 subjects contributed by 6 global collaborators. Nearly every sample came with metadata listing a de-identified subject ID, COVID-19 status, age in years and sex. Where HLA class I and class II types were available, the types were taken from metadata supplied by the sample provider, not from assay-based typing.

As to this clone: Its antigen is still unknown. The input lacks base qualities; no much larger clone sits a single base away.

TCRbeta CDR3 regions were amplified from genomic DNA by means of the immunoSEQ Assay, a bias-controlled multiplex PCR. The study's own analysis went as follows. Nucleated cell counts per sample were estimated from amplification of reference gene primers within the assay. To quantify the absolute abundance of each unique TCRbeta CDR3 rearrangement, sequence reads were collapsed and filtered. For each sample, productive Simpson clonality was calculated as the square root of Simpson's diversity index over productive rearrangements. TCRdb mirrors the immuneACCESS table, restricted to in-frame sequences. Some clones are absent from its copies; in checked studies, under half trace to an unresolved V gene, and the reason for the others is unknown. V, J and clone size reflect that table, while D and trimming were determined from the DNA. The table for this sample lists over 65,000 clones; approximately 90% of them were counted only once. Clones ranked in the top ten supply 25% to 35% of the sample.

The paper's findings and limits, for the study overall: The quantity of clinical and demographic metadata differed by source and by participant and was supplied without curation.

Collaborating institutions collected whole blood in K2EDTA tubes following their own protocols. For TCRbeta analysis, collaborators shipped samples in one of three forms: frozen whole blood, isolated PBMCs, or DNA extracted from either of those sample types. Trimming leaves V shorter by 1 base and J shorter by 4 bases, with the junction holding 6 bases beyond the gene matches. CDR1 MGHRA and CDR2 YSYEKL were looked up in the germline V gene. The CDR3 has 15 amino acids, counting the end cysteine and phenylalanine. Here the CDR3 DNA is all that survives: 45 bases in frame from base 1. The sequenced sample consisted of peripheral blood. Rearrangement joined TRBV4-1 to TRBJ1-2; TRBD1 matches 7 bases in the middle. The receptor comes from a man aged 45 to 65 with active or convalescent COVID-19. For the CDR3, the sequence is CASSQGQGGGYGYTF. The nucleotides read TGCGCCAGCAGCCAAGGACAGGGAGGCGGCTATGGCTACACCTTC.